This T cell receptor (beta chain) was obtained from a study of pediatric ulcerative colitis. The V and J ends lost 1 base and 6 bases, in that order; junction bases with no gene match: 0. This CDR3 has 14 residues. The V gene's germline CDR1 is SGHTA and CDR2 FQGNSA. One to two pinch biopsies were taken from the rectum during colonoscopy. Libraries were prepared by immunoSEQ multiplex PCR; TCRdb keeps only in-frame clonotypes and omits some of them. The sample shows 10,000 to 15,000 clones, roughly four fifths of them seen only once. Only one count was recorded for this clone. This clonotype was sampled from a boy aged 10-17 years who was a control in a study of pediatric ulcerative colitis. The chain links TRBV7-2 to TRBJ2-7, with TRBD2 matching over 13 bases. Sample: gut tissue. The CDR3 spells CASSLGTSGSEQYV. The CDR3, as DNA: TGTGCCAGCAGCTTAGGGACTAGCGGGAGCGAGCAGTACGTC.